Each of the 9 T cell receptor beta chains below was sequenced from the same sample in a study of long-term antiretroviral therapy in people with HIV. At survey level, the immunoSEQ assay was run in its v3.0 version. Only in-frame clones appear in the TCRdb table, and some are missing; sequencing was by immunoSEQ multiplex PCR. The sample lists around 25,000 clones, about 80% seen once, with about 11% in the top ten. The sequences come from unsorted PBMCs, collected 1.1 years before starting antiretroviral therapy. These receptors all come from a woman in her 40s with HIV.

This chain joins TRBV10-3 and TRBJ1-2; D unclear. The CDR3 length is 17 residues. V lost 3 bases, J lost 7 bases, and 24 bases lay in between. The germline V gene has CDR1 ENHRY and CDR2 SYGVKD. The CDR3 reads CAISEGRLADTVFGYTF. CDR3 bases: TGTGCCATCAGTGAAGGTCGGTTAGCCGATACCGTCTTTGGCTACACCTTC.

V is TRBV7-6 and J is TRBJ2-2; 8 positions agree with TRBD2. The CDR3 contains 16 residues. V dropped 3 bases and J dropped 7; count of bases not matched to a gene: 10. CDR1 is SGHVS and CDR2 is FNYEAQ in the germline V gene. The CDR3 sequence: CASSLYVSGNVGELFF. The CDR3 bases are TGTGCCAGCAGCTTGTATGTTAGCGGGAATGTCGGGGAGCTGTTTTTT.

In its sample, this clone ranks as medium-sized. This chain joins TRBV5-6 and TRBJ2-1; 7 bases are a match to TRBD1. The CDR3 totals 14 residues. CDR1 and CDR2 (germline): SGHDT, YYEEEE. V lost 0 bases, J lost 10 bases, and 7 bases stayed unmatched. CDR3 sequence: CASSLGDFRGEQFF. CDR3 DNA: TGTGCCAGCAGCTTGGGGGATTTCAGGGGGGAGCAGTTCTTC.

The gene calls are TRBV18 and TRBJ2-5; possible D gene TRBD1, 5 bases. V lost 6 bases to trimming and J lost 5 bases, with 19 bases between them. Germline CDR1 KGHSH, CDR2 LQKENI. CDR3 length: 15 amino acids. The CDR3 DNA reads TGTGCCAGCTCGAAGGGGTTTACCGATTCGGAGACCCAGTACTTC. Translating gives CASSKGFTDSETQYF.

This clone occurred once. The chain joins TRBV5-1 to TRBJ2-3; TRBD1 agrees at 8 bases. The V gene's germline CDR1 is SGHRS and CDR2 YFSETQ. The CDR3 length is 13 residues. V shed 7 bases, J shed 6 bases, and the junction held 7 bases outside the gene matches. CDR3 DNA: TGCGCCAGCGGGACAGGACCCACCGATACGCAGTATTTT. Protein product: CASGTGPTDTQYF.

The chain carries TRBV11-3 and TRBJ1-1, with D unresolved. Germline lookup yields CDR1 SGHNT and CDR2 YENEEA. Trimming removed 4 bases from V and 1 base from J, with 7 bases in between. CDR3 size: 13 residues. CDR3 sequence reads: CASSSRGNTEAFF. The CDR3 DNA sequence: TGTGCCAGCAGCTCTCGGGGGAACACTGAAGCTTTCTTT. Full variable domain (outside the CDR3, taken from reference TRBV11-3 and TRBJ1-1): EAGVVQSPRYKIIEKKQPVAFWCNPISGHNTLYWYLQNLGQGPELLIRYENEEAVDDSQLPKDRFSAERLKGVDSTLKIQPAELGDSAVYLCASSSRGNTEAFFGQGTRLTVV.

This rearrangement joins TRBV4-1 to TRBJ1-3; D gene uncertain. The germline V gene encodes CDR1 MGHRA and CDR2 YSYEKL. V was shortened by 2 bases and J by 0 bases, with 8 bases between the two germline ends. The CDR3 runs 15 residues. CDR3 sequence reads: CASSQPRTSGNTIYF. CDR3 nucleotide sequence: TGCGCCAGCAGCCAACCGCGTACCTCTGGAAACACCATATATTTT.

This clone was seen more than once but under ten times. Other DNA variants within this sample encode the same CDR3. The chain has TRBV30 and TRBJ2-5; D is unclear. V was pared by 0 bases and J by 4 bases, with 9 bases between. This CDR3 region has 13 residues. Germline lookup yields CDR1 GTSNPN and CDR2 SVGIG (reference sequence). CDR3 sequence: CAWSVLKGETQYF. CDR3 DNA: TGTGCCTGGAGTGTACTAAAGGGAGAGACCCAGTACTTC.

This chain uses TRBV7-9 with TRBJ2-1, with D possibly matching TRBD1 (5 bases). Germline V lookup: CDR1 SEHNR, CDR2 FQNEAQ (reference sequence). The CDR3 runs 15 residues. V shed 6 bases and J shed 0 bases, with 12 bases lying between them. The CDR3 nucleotides read TGTGCCAGCAGTGAGGACATCCACTCCTACAATGAGCAGTTCTTC. The encoded protein is CASSEDIHSYNEQFF. Supplemented by reference TRBV7-9 and TRBJ2-1, the full variable domain reads DTGVSQNPRHKITKRGQNVTFRCDPISEHNRLYWYRQTLGQGPEFLTYFQNEAQLEKSRLLSDRFSAERPKGSFSTLEIQRTEQGDSAMYLCASSEDIHSYNEQFFGPGTRLTVL.